This TCR beta chain was sequenced during a study of blood T cell repertoires in COVID-19. Seattle participants joined during active infection and were tracked over time. This CDR3 has 16 residues. J was trimmed by 7 bases and V by 2 bases; bases with no gene match: 14. The germline V gene has CDR1 ENHRY and CDR2 SYGVKD. As handled by the study authors: Estimated nucleated cell counts came from reference gene primer amplification. Assay: immunoSEQ multiplex PCR; the TCRdb copy retains only in-frame clones and omits some. V and J calls and clone size are those listed in that table; D and trimming were worked out from the DNA. The data hold approximately 97,000 clones, with roughly 90% observed a single time.

The rearrangement uses TRBV10-3 and TRBJ2-7; the match to TRBD1 covers 7 bases. Material for sequencing was peripheral blood. The clonotype was recovered from a woman aged 45-59 years with COVID-19, enrolled during active disease. In nucleotides, the CDR3 is TGTGCCATCAGTGAGGATTTTGGTACAGGGGAAGGGGAGCAGTACTTC. This codes for CAISEDFGTGEGEQYF.